Listed here are 16 T cell receptor beta chains from one sample, sequenced in a study of CD8 T cells in ankylosing spondylitis. TCRdb processed the 5' RACE reads anew with MiXCR; each CDR3 protein has one entry. The sample records about 180,000 distinct CDR3 sequences, 8.5% to 10% being singletons. Sequenced input: blood, either unsorted or a sorted T cell fraction (not recorded which). These receptors all come from a female donor with ankylosing spondylitis or in good health (not recorded which).

This clonotype was observed many times. This chain uses TRBV11-1 with TRBJ2-7; 8 nucleotides agree with TRBD2. This CDR3 has 18 amino acids. The J segment lost 0 bases and the V segment lost 4 bases, leaving 14 bases of the junction unmatched. CDR1 is SGHAT and CDR2 is FQDESV in the germline V gene (reference sequence). CDR3 DNA sequence: TGTGCCAGCAGCTCACCTTTGTCTAGCGGGCGTTTCTCCTACGAGCAGTACTTC. Its protein is CASSSPLSSGRFSYEQYF.

The genes are TRBV7-6 and TRBJ2-3; a possible D gene is TRBD1 (5 bases). CDR1 is SGHVS and CDR2 is FNYEAQ in the germline V gene. This CDR3 region has 16 residues. The V and J ends lost 5 bases and 0 bases respectively, with 15 bases between them. The CDR3 region is CASSKDTVISTDTQYF. For the CDR3, the DNA is TGTGCCAGCAGCAAGGACACCGTAATAAGCACAGATACGCAGTATTTT.

This clonotype was counted a few times. The J gene is TRBJ2-7, the V gene TRBV20-1, with TRBD1 identical over 9 bases. The CDR3 covers 16 residues. The V segment lost 2 bases and the J segment 2 bases; nucleotides outside the gene matches: 10. CDR1 and CDR2 (germline): DFQATT, SNEGSKA (reference sequence). The CDR3 reads CSARRFPGQGAYEQYF. The DNA of the CDR3 is TGCAGTGCTAGAAGATTCCCGGGACAGGGAGCCTACGAGCAGTACTTC.

This clonotype was observed many times. DNA of the CDR3: TGTGCCAGCAGTTACCCAGGTTTGGACGAGCAGTACTTC. This translates into CASSYPGLDEQYF. The chain combines TRBV6-5 with TRBJ2-7; D is unresolved. This CDR3 is 13 amino acids long. CDR1 and CDR2 (germline): MNHEY, SVGAGI. Trimming cost V 2 bases and J 5 bases, with 10 bases left between them.

This clonotype was found many times. This chain uses TRBV6-2 or TRBV6-3 with TRBJ2-7; TRBD1 matches 10 bases. The V gene's germline CDR1 is MNHEY and CDR2 SVGEGT. The CDR3 consists of 15 residues. Unmatched junction bases numbered 10, after V lost 6 bases and J lost 5 bases. CDR3 residues: CASRGQGIIFDEQYF. The DNA of the CDR3 is TGTGCCAGCAGGGGACAGGGGATTATCTTCGACGAGCAGTACTTC.

This clonotype appeared many times. The CDR3 DNA is TGTGCCAGCGCAACACCGTCTGGAAACACCATATATTTT. This encodes CASATPSGNTIYF. The V call is TRBV12-3 or TRBV12-4, the J call TRBJ1-3; D gene unclear. This CDR3 region has 13 residues. With 8 bases removed from V and 1 base from J, the gap between germline ends came to 9 bases.

J is TRBJ2-1 and V is TRBV27, with TRBD1 as a possible D gene (6 bases). Trimming shortened V by 2 bases and J by 6 bases, and 11 bases separated the two germline ends. This CDR3 is built from 14 residues. Germline loops: CDR1 MNHEY, CDR2 SMNVEV (reference sequence). The CDR3 DNA is TGTGCCAGCAGTTTAGGGGGCGCCATCAATGAGCAGTTCTTC. Residues: CASSLGGAINEQFF.

This clonotype was observed a few times. The rearrangement joins TRBV11-2 to TRBJ2-5; D call uncertain. In germline, CDR1 is SGHAT, CDR2 FQNNGV. CDR3 length: 12 amino acids. The germline V and J ends were trimmed by 1 base and 5 bases, with 5 bases remaining between them. CDR3 region: CASSLAVETQYF. In DNA form, the CDR3 reads TGTGCCAGCAGCTTAGCGGTTGAGACCCAGTACTTC.

This clonotype was recorded at least ten times. This chain links TRBV12-3 or TRBV12-4 with TRBJ1-1; tentative D call: TRBD1 (6 bases). Trimming stripped 3 bases from V and 7 bases from J, with 18 bases between. There are 15 residues in the CDR3. CDR3 region: CASSFNRAGFGEAFF. The CDR3 nucleotides are TGTGCCAGCAGTTTCAACAGGGCTGGGTTTGGTGAAGCTTTCTTT.

This chain links TRBV27 with TRBJ2-7; 7 bases are a match to TRBD1. J was trimmed by 0 bases and V by 5 bases; bases with no gene match: 4. CDR1 is MNHEY and CDR2 is SMNVEV in the germline V gene (reference sequence). This CDR3 region has 14 residues. CDR3 bases: TGTGCCAGCAGTCCGTGGGACAGCTCCTACGAGCAGTACTTC. This codes for CASSPWDSSYEQYF.

The sample holds a few counts of this clonotype. The rearrangement uses TRBV4-1 and TRBJ2-1, with 7 bases aligning to TRBD2. CDR1 MGHRA and CDR2 YSYEKL come from the germline V gene. V shed 0 bases, J shed 1 base, and the junction held 3 bases outside the gene matches. CDR3 size: 16 residues. The CDR3 protein is CASSQEAGLSYNEQFF. In DNA, the CDR3 is TGCGCCAGCAGCCAAGAAGCGGGACTGTCCTACAATGAGCAGTTCTTC.

V and J are TRBV19 and TRBJ2-2; 7 bases agree with TRBD1. The germline CDR1 and CDR2 sequences are LNHDA and SQIVND (reference sequence). Trimming cost V 3 bases and J 4 bases; bases outside gene matches: 5. The CDR3 runs to 15 residues. The CDR3 reads CASSIGKGATGELFF. In DNA, the CDR3 is TGTGCCAGTAGTATTGGGAAGGGGGCCACCGGGGAGCTGTTTTTT.

The chain carries TRBV7-9 and TRBJ1-2, with D maybe TRBD1 (6 bases). The CDR3 sequence is 17 residues long. V was trimmed by 3 bases and J by 4 bases, leaving 21 bases between them. CDR1 is SEHNR and CDR2 is FQNEAQ in the germline V gene (reference sequence). This chain's CDR3 is CASSFEAGTLGAYGYTF. The CDR3 DNA reads TGTGCCAGCAGCTTTGAGGCCGGGACGCTGGGGGCCTATGGCTACACCTTC.

The chain has TRBV30 and TRBJ2-1, with 7 bases that match TRBD2. V trimming: 1 base; J trimming: 6 bases; junction bases outside the gene matches: 6. From germline, CDR1 is GTSNPN and CDR2 SVGIG (reference sequence). The CDR3 is 14 residues long. CDR3 bases: TGTGCCTGGAGTGAAGGGAGGGGTGGCAATGAGCAGTTCTTC. Translated, it gives CAWSEGRGGNEQFF. Complete variable domain (other parts from reference TRBV30 and TRBJ2-1): SQTIHQWPATLVQPVGSPLSLECTVEGTSNPNLYWYRQAAGRGLQLLFYSVGIGQISSEVPQNLSASRPQDRQFILSSKKLLLSDSGFYLCAWSEGRGGNEQFFGPGTRLTVL.

This clonotype was counted only a few times. J is TRBJ1-1 and V is TRBV12-3 or TRBV12-4; maybe TRBD1 (6 bases). The CDR3 is made up of 16 amino acids. The ends were cut back, 3 bases at V and 4 bases at J, with 18 bases in the middle. CDR3 protein: CASSLEGGHISTEAFF. The CDR3 DNA is TGTGCCAGCAGTTTGGAAGGGGGGCATATAAGCACTGAAGCTTTCTTT.

This clonotype has ten or more counts. The J gene is TRBJ2-7, the V gene TRBV29-1; TRBD2 matches at 13 bases. Germline V gives CDR1 SQVTM, CDR2 ANQGSEA. This CDR3 spans 16 amino acids. V lost 3 bases and J lost 2; bases outside the gene matches: 7. The CDR3 loop reads CSVDGLAGASAYEQYF. The CDR3 nucleotides are TGCAGCGTTGATGGACTAGCGGGAGCCTCTGCCTACGAGCAGTACTTC.